These 24 T cell receptor beta chains share one sample of origin, sequenced in a study of T cells in Graves' hyperthyroidism and ophthalmopathy (dated by TCRdb to the late 2010s). Libraries were prepared through multiplex PCR. The instrument given in TCRdb is Illumina HiSeq 2000. Amplification of TCR beta CDR3 regions was carried out from RNA transcripts. The first round of RT-PCR for the TCR CDR3 was performed with the HTBI primer set and the Qiagen OneStep RT-PCR kit. TCRdb's own reprocessing of the public reads used fastp at Q25 and MiXCR and kept productive beta chains. Duplicate CDR3 protein sequences are folded into a single record with the most common DNA and genes. This sample is represented by about 600,000 distinct CDR3 sequences; approximately 15% of them were singletons. The top ten clones comprise under 15% of the sample. Sequencing was carried out using blood. These TCRs come from a woman aged 50 to 60 with Graves' ophthalmopathy.

There are many counts of this clonotype. This sequence joins TRBV12-3 or TRBV12-4 and TRBJ2-7, with unresolved D. V lost 7 bases and J 6 bases, leaving 16 bases between the germline ends. The CDR3 is 13 residues long. The CDR3 nucleotides are TGTGCCAGCACCACCACGCTGGGGATCGAGCAGTACTTC. This codes for CASTTTLGIEQYF.

The table lists this clonotype with many counts. V and J are TRBV7-9 and TRBJ2-1; 9 nucleotides agree with TRBD2. The germline V gene has CDR1 SEHNR and CDR2 FQNEAQ (reference sequence). Germline trimming cut 3 bases from V and 7 bases from J; bases unmatched to any gene: 4. CDR3 length equals 14 residues. The CDR3 loop is CASSFGTSYNEQFF. The CDR3 nucleotides read TGTGCCAGCAGCTTCGGGACTAGCTATAATGAGCAGTTCTTC.

This clonotype has ten or more counts. The V call is TRBV5-1, the J call TRBJ1-1; no clear D gene. This CDR3 comprises 14 residues. The V gene lost 5 bases and the J gene lost 0 bases, with 11 bases spanning the gap. CDR1 and CDR2 (germline): SGHRS, YFSETQ. Written as DNA, the CDR3 is TGCGCCAGCAGGAATCCGGGTATGAACACTGAAGCTTTCTTT. Its protein product is CASRNPGMNTEAFF.

In this sample, this clonotype turned up many times. The gene calls are TRBV30 and TRBJ2-1; 10 bases match TRBD2. After removal of 2 bases from V and 6 bases from J, the junction contained 7 bases not matched to a gene. The germline gives CDR1 GTSNPN, CDR2 SVGIG (reference sequence). There are 15 residues in the CDR3. The CDR3 DNA reads TGTGCCTGGAGTCCCGGGACTAGCGAGGTCAATGAGCAGTTCTTC. Translation: CAWSPGTSEVNEQFF.

The rearrangement uses TRBV12-3 or TRBV12-4 and TRBJ2-2; 8 positions match TRBD2. CDR3 length: 16 amino acids. V shed 5 bases, J shed 2 bases, and the junction held 7 bases outside the gene matches. CDR3 sequence reads: CASSRAGRANTGELFF. The CDR3 bases are TGTGCCAGCAGTCGGGCCGGGAGGGCCAACACCGGGGAGCTGTTTTTT.

This clonotype was seen ten or more times. This chain connects TRBV7-2 to TRBJ2-2; weak D call: TRBD2 (5 bases). The CDR3 has 16 amino acids. Deletions cut 3 bases from V and 8 bases from J, with 19 bases between. Germline V gene lookup returns CDR1 SGHTA and CDR2 FQGNSA. CDR3 protein: CASSFSPGNRGGELFF. CDR3 sequence (DNA): TGTGCCAGCAGCTTTTCCCCGGGGAACAGAGGGGGGGAGCTGTTTTTT.

The sample holds many counts of this clonotype. This rearrangement joins TRBV7-6 to TRBJ1-5; TRBD1 might be the D (5 bases). Per the germline V gene, CDR1 is SGHVS and CDR2 is FNYEAQ. Trimming cost V 1 base and J 9 bases, with 13 bases left between them. The CDR3 runs 14 residues. In DNA, the CDR3 is TGTGCCAGCAGCTTAGGAGGGGCAGAAGGGCCCCAGCATTTT. Translated, it gives CASSLGGAEGPQHF.

The chain uses TRBV5-6 and TRBJ2-4; 8 nucleotides line up with TRBD1. CDR3 length: 17 residues. Trimming cost V 0 bases and J 7 bases; bases outside gene matches: 12. Germline V lookup: CDR1 SGHDT, CDR2 YYEEEE. CDR3 bases: TGTGCCAGCAGCTTGGGACAGGGGCACCTAGCCAGGAACATTCAGTACTTC. Protein: CASSLGQGHLARNIQYF.

The genes are TRBV7-9 and TRBJ2-5, with D possibly TRBD2 on 6 matching bases. V shed 1 base and J shed 5 bases, with 17 bases lying between them. From germline, CDR1 is SEHNR and CDR2 FQNEAQ (reference sequence). The CDR3 contains 16 residues. The CDR3, as DNA: TGTGCCAGCAGCTTAGAAGGAGGCCGGGGGAGGGAGACCCAGTACTTC. It encodes CASSLEGGRGRETQYF.

This clonotype has at least ten counts. The rearrangement joins TRBV27 to TRBJ2-7; D is perhaps TRBD1 (5 bases). The CDR3 runs 14 residues. The germline gives CDR1 MNHEY, CDR2 SMNVEV (reference sequence). Trimming removed 5 bases at V and 0 bases at J, with 11 bases between. The CDR3 DNA sequence: TGTGCCAGCAGTCCCCGACAGTACTCCTACGAGCAGTACTTC. Translated: CASSPRQYSYEQYF.

Ten or more counts support this clonotype. V is TRBV11-3 and J is TRBJ2-7, with TRBD1 as a possible D gene (5 bases). V was shortened by 5 bases and J by 4 bases, with 9 bases between the two germline ends. Germline V gene data show CDR1 as SGHNT and CDR2 as YENEEA. CDR3 length: 12 residues. The CDR3 region is CASSRRGYEQYF. The CDR3 coding sequence is TGTGCCAGCAGCCGAAGGGGTTACGAGCAGTACTTC.

This clonotype showed up just a few times. The CDR3 loop is CASSRSPPQDTGELFF. The CDR3 bases are TGTGCCAGCAGCCGCTCCCCTCCTCAGGACACCGGGGAGCTGTTTTTT. J is TRBJ2-2 and V is TRBV7-3; D is undetermined. V was clipped by 5 bases and J by 3 bases, with 16 bases between them. Per the germline V gene, CDR1 is SGHTA and CDR2 is FQGTGA. This CDR3 region has 16 residues.

This clonotype showed up many times. The chain carries TRBV5-1 and TRBJ1-2; 7 bases match TRBD1. The CDR3 is 12 amino acids. Germline loops: CDR1 SGHRS, CDR2 YFSETQ. V shed 4 bases and J 4 bases; nucleotides not matched to a gene: 1. The DNA of the CDR3 is TGCGCCAGCAGCCGGGACAGCTATGGCTACACCTTC. Encoded protein: CASSRDSYGYTF.

This clonotype was picked up many times. The J gene is TRBJ1-6, the V gene TRBV30; 10 bases align to TRBD1. The length of the CDR3 is 15 residues. Trimming removed 1 base from V and 6 bases from J; junction bases left unmatched: 3. CDR1 and CDR2 (germline): GTSNPN, SVGIG (reference sequence). DNA of the CDR3: TGTGCCTGGAGTGATTGGGACAGGGGTAATTCACCCCTCCACTTT. It specifies CAWSDWDRGNSPLHF.

In its sample, this clonotype was seen a few times. The gene calls are TRBV29-1 and TRBJ2-3, with D maybe TRBD2 (5 bases). The ends were cut back, 2 bases at V and 3 bases at J, with 6 bases in the middle. The CDR3 is 12 residues long. Looked up from germline, CDR1 is SQVTM and CDR2 is ANQGSEA. The CDR3 DNA reads TGCAGCGTTGAACGCGGGACAGATACGCAGTATTTT. As protein: CSVERGTDTQYF.

This clonotype has only one observation. The chain carries TRBV28 and TRBJ1-2; 9 bases fit TRBD1. J was trimmed by 4 bases and V by 10 bases; bases with no gene match: 19. The CDR3 loop spans 17 amino acids. The germline gives CDR1 MDHEN, CDR2 SYDVKM. The CDR3 DNA follows: TGTGCCACCATCGTTGGGACAGGGTCGATTGTAGTCTATGGCTACACCTTC. This sequence encodes CATIVGTGSIVVYGYTF.

This clonotype showed up many times. At one of its ends the junction is not consistent with the germline gene, which may arise from a read error. This sequence joins TRBV28 and TRBJ2-1; D not resolved. CDR1 MDHEN and CDR2 SYDVKM come from the germline V gene. CDR3 length: 13 residues. CDR3 loop: CASSFQLNNEQFF. The DNA of the CDR3 is TGCGCCAGCAGTTTTCAGCTAAACAATGAGCAGTTCTTC.

At least ten counts were recorded for this clonotype. The V gene is TRBV2, the J gene TRBJ2-7; D is uncertain. This CDR3 spans 17 amino acids. Per the germline V gene, CDR1 is SNHLY and CDR2 is FYNNEI. Trimming removed 0 bases at V and 3 bases at J, with 18 bases between. CDR3 region: CASSEALLRLGNYEQYF. CDR3 in DNA: TGTGCCAGCAGTGAAGCGCTTCTACGACTTGGAAACTACGAGCAGTACTTC.

The CDR3 loop reads CAWRGGTKQFF. CDR3 nucleotides: TGTGCCTGGAGAGGGGGGACTAAGCAGTTCTTC. V and J are TRBV30 and TRBJ2-1; D might be TRBD2 (7 bases). Per the germline V gene, CDR1 is GTSNPN and CDR2 is SVGIG (reference sequence). V was clipped by 3 bases and J by 11 bases, with 11 bases between them. The CDR3 is 11 amino acids.

This rearrangement joins TRBV11-3 to TRBJ2-7, with D perhaps TRBD2 (6 bases). CDR1 is SGHNT, CDR2 YENEEA, per germline. V shed 0 bases and J shed 3 bases, with 12 bases lying between them. The CDR3 covers 15 residues. In nucleotides, the CDR3 is TGTGCCAGCAGCTTAGACGGGAGTGAAAACTACGAGCAGTACTTC. This sequence encodes CASSLDGSENYEQYF.

The J gene is TRBJ1-5, the V gene TRBV19; D remains ambiguous. This CDR3 spans 14 amino acids. V was trimmed by 3 bases and J by 3 bases, leaving 9 bases between them. CDR1 is LNHDA and CDR2 is SQIVND in the germline V gene (reference sequence). The CDR3 loop reads CASSIAGYNQPQHF. Here the CDR3 DNA reads TGTGCCAGTAGTATCGCAGGCTACAATCAGCCCCAGCATTTT.

Only a few counts were recorded for this clonotype. This chain joins TRBV27 and TRBJ1-2; no firm D call. The V end was cut by 0 bases, the J end by 2 bases, with 10 bases between. The CDR3 runs to 15 residues. The germline CDR1 and CDR2 sequences are MNHEY and SMNVEV (reference sequence). CDR3 sequence reads: CASSLSRRGNYGYTF. The CDR3 nucleotides read TGTGCCAGCAGTTTATCGAGACGGGGAAACTATGGCTACACCTTC.

The chain is built from TRBV6-1 and TRBJ2-7, with 10 bases lining up with TRBD1. J gave up 2 bases and V 5 bases, and 15 bases lay outside the gene matches. This CDR3 has 18 residues. The V gene's germline CDR1 is MNHNS and CDR2 SASEGT. The CDR3 DNA reads as TGTGCCAGCAGTCCCCGTCCCGGGACAGGGGCCCCCCCCTACGAGCAGTACTTC. It specifies CASSPRPGTGAPPYEQYF.

This clonotype occurred many times. The chain employs TRBV2 and TRBJ2-7; 7 nucleotides match TRBD2. The CDR3 is made up of 15 amino acids. Per germline, CDR1 SNHLY and CDR2 FYNNEI. Germline trimming cut 5 bases from V and 3 bases from J; bases unmatched to any gene: 10. The CDR3 DNA is TGTGCCAGCAGTTATAGGGCGGGAGCATACTACGAGCAGTACTTC. Residues: CASSYRAGAYYEQYF.